This TCR beta chain is from a study of blood T cells in healthy people across ages. On this clonotype itself: Its antigen is unidentified.

The germline V gene encodes CDR1 SEHNR and CDR2 FQNEAQ (reference sequence). The CDR3 spans 15 residues. Trimming at V came to 7 bases and at J to 10 bases, leaving 13 bases not matched to a gene. PCR was performed a second time for about 6 to 12 cycles using a sample-barcoded 5' primer and a J-beta primer mix. A 12-random-nucleotide template-switch adaptor tagged each cDNA molecule. One entry per CDR3 protein, called by TCRdb with MiXCR from the 5' RACE reads. The sample has 650,000 to 950,000 distinct CDR3 sequences; around two fifths are singletons. The study, taken as a whole, reports: The study regarded diversity estimates from one million T cells as underestimates. Long-lived donors exceeded aged donors in naive CD4+ cells and diversity.

The sample consisted of blood. The chain has TRBV7-9 and TRBJ1-4, with 9 bases identical to TRBD1. This sequence was found in a man aged 55 to 69 in good health. CDR3 loop: CASNSPDRGGGKLFF. Written as DNA, the CDR3 is TGTGCCAGCAACTCGCCGGACAGGGGAGGGGGAAAACTGTTTTTT. Complete variable domain (other parts from reference TRBV7-9 and TRBJ1-4): DTGVSQNPRHKITKRGQNVTFRCDPISEHNRLYWYRQTLGQGPEFLTYFQNEAQLEKSRLLSDRFSAERPKGSFSTLEIQRTEQGDSAMYLCASNSPDRGGGKLFFGSGTQLSVL.